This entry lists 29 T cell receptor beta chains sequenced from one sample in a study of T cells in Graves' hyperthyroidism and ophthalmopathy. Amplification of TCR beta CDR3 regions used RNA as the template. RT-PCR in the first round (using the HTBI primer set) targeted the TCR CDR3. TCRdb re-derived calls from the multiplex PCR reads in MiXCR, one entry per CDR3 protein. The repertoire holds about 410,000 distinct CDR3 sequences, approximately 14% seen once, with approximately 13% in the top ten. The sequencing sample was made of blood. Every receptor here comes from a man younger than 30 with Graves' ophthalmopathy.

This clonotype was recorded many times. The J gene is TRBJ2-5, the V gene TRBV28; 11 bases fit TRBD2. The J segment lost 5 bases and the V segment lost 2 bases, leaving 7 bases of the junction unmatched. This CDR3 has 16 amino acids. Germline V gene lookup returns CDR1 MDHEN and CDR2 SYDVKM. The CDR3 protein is CASSLLVAGGLETQYF. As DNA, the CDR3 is TGTGCCAGCAGTTTACTAGTAGCGGGGGGGCTGGAGACCCAGTACTTC. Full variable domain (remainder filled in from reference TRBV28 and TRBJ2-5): DVKVTQSSRYLVKRTGEKVFLECVQDMDHENMFWYRQDPGLGLRLIYFSYDVKMKEKGDIPEGYSVSREKKERFSLILESASTNQTSMYLCASSLLVAGGLETQYFGPGTRLLVL.

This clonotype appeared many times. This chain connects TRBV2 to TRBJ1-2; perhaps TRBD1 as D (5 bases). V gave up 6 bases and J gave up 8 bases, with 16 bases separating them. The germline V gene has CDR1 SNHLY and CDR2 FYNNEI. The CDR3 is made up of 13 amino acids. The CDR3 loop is CASSERLGGGYTF. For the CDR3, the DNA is TGTGCCAGCAGCGAAAGGCTTGGGGGGGGCTACACCTTC.

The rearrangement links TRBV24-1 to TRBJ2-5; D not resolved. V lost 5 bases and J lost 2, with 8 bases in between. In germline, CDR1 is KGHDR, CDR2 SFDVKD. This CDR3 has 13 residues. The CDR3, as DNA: TGTGCCACCAGTGCCAGGCAACAAGAGACCCAGTACTTC. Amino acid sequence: CATSARQQETQYF.

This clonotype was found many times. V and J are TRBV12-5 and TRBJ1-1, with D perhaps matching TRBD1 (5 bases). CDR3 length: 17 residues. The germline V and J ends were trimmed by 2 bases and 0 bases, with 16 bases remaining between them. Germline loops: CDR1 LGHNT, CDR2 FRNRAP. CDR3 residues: CASGLSRSAGLNTEAFF. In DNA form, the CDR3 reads TGTGCTAGTGGTTTGTCACGTTCGGCAGGGCTGAACACTGAAGCTTTCTTT.

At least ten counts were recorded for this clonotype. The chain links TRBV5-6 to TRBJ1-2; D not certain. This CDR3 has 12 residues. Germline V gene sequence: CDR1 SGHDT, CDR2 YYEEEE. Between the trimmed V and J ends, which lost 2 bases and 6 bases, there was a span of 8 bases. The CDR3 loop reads CASSFDTHGYTF. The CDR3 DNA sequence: TGTGCCAGCAGCTTCGACACTCATGGCTACACCTTC.

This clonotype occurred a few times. This CDR3 is CAWSQGTEQYF. The CDR3 DNA is TGTGCCTGGAGTCAGGGCACCGAGCAGTACTTC. The chain employs TRBV30 and TRBJ2-7, with D maybe TRBD1 (5 bases). The V gene lost 2 bases and the J gene lost 6 bases, with 8 bases spanning the gap. The CDR3 is 11 amino acids. Germline V gives CDR1 GTSNPN, CDR2 SVGIG (reference sequence).

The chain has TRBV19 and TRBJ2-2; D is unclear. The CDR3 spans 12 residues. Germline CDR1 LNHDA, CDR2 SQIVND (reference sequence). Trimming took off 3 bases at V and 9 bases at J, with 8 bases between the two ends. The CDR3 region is CASSMGSWELFF. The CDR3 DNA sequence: TGTGCCAGTAGTATGGGTAGCTGGGAGCTGTTTTTT.

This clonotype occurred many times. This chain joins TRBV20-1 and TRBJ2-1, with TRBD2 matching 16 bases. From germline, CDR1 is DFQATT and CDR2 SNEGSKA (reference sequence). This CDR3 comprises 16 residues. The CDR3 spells CRPGTSGRASIGEQFF. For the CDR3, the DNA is TGCAGGCCCGGGACTAGCGGGAGGGCCAGTATCGGTGAGCAGTTCTTC.

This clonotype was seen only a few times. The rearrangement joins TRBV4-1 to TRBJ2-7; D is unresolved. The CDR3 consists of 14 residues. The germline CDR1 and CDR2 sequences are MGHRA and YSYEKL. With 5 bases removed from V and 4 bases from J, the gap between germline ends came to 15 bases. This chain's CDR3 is CASSLRHASYEQYF. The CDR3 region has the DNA TGCGCCAGCAGCTTAAGACACGCCTCGTACGAGCAGTACTTC.

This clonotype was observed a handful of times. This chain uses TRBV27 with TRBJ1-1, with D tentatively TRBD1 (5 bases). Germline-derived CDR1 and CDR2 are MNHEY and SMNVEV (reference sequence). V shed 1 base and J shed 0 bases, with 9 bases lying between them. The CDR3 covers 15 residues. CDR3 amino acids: CASSLFQGMNTEAFF. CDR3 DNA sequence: TGTGCCAGCAGTTTATTTCAGGGAATGAACACTGAAGCTTTCTTT.

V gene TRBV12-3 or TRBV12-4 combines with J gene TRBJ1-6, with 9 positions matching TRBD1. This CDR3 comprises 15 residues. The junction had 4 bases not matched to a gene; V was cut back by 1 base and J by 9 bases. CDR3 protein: CASSLGGTGRSPLHF. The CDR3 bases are TGTGCCAGCAGTTTAGGGGGGACAGGGCGTTCACCCCTCCACTTT.

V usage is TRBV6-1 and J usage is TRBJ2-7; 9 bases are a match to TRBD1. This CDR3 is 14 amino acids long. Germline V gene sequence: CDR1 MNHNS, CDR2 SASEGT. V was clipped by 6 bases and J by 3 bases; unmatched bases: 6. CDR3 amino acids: CASRGQGSFYEQYF. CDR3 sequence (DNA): TGTGCCAGCAGAGGACAGGGGTCTTTCTACGAGCAGTACTTC.

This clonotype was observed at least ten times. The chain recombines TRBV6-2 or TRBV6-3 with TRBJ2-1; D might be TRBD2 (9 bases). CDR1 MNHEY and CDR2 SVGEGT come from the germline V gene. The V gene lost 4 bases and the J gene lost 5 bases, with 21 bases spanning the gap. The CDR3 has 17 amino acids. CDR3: CASSSQGAGGLHNEQFF. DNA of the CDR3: TGTGCCAGCAGTTCCCAGGGGGCGGGAGGGCTACACAATGAGCAGTTCTTC.

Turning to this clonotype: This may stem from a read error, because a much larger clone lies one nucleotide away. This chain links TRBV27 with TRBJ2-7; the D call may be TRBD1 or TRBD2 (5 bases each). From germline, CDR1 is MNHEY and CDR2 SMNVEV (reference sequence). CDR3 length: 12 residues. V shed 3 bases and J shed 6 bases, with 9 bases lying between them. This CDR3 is CASSLNGAEQYF. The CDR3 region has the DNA TGTGCCAGCAGTTTGAACGGGGCCGAGCAGTACTTC.

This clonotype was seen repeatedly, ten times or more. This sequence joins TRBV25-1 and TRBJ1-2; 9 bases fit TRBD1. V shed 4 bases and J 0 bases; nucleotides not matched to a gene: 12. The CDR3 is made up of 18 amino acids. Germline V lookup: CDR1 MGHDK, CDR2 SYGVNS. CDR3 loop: CASSAAGQGKGSNYGYTF. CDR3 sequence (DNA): TGTGCCAGCAGTGCCGCAGGACAGGGGAAAGGATCTAACTATGGCTACACCTTC.

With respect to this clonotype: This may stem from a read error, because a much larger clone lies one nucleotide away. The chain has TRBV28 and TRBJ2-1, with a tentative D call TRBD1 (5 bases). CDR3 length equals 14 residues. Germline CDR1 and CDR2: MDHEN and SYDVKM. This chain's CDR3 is CASSFYRYYNEQLF. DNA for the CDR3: TGTGCCAGCAGTTTTTACAGGTATTACAATGAGCAGCTCTTC.

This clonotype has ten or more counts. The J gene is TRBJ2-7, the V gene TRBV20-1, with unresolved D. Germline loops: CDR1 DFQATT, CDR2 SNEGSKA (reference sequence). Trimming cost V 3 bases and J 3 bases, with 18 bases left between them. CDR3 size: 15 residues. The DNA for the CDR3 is TGCAGTGCTAGTTCGGGCTACGGGCTAGGCTACGAGCAGTACTTC. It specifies CSASSGYGLGYEQYF.

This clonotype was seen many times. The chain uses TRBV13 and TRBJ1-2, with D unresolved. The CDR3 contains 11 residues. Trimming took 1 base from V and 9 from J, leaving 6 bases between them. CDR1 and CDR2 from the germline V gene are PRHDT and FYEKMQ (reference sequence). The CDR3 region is CASSLVLSYTF. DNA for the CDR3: TGTGCCAGCAGCTTAGTCCTTAGCTACACCTTC.

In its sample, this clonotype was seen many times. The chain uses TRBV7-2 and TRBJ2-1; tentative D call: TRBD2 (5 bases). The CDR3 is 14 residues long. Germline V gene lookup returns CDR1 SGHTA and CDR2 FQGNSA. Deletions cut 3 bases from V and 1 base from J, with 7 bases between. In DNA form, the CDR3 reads TGTGCCAGCAGCTTCCCGGGATCCTACAATGAGCAGTTCTTC. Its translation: CASSFPGSYNEQFF.

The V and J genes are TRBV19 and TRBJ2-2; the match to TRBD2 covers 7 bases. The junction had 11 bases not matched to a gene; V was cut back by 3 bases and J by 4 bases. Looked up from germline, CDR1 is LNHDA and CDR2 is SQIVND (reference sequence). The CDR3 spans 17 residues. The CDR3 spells CASSMLAGDTGTGELFF. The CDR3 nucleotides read TGTGCCAGTAGTATGTTGGCGGGGGATACGGGCACCGGGGAGCTGTTTTTT. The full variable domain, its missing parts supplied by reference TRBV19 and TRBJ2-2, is DGGITQSPKYLFRKEGQNVTLSCEQNLNHDAMYWYRQDPGQGLRLIYYSQIVNDFQKGDIAEGYSVSREKKESFPLTVTSAQKNPTAFYLCASSMLAGDTGTGELFFGEGSRLTVL.

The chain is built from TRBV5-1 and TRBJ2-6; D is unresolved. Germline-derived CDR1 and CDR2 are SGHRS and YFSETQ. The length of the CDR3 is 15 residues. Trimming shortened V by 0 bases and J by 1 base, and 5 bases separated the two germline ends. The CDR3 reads CASSLAESGANVLTF. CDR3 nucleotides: TGCGCCAGCAGCTTGGCCGAATCTGGGGCCAACGTCCTGACTTTC. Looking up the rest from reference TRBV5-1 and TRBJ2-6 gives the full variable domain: KAGVTQTPRYLIKTRGQQVTLSCSPISGHRSVSWYQQTPGQGLQFLFEYFSETQRNKGNFPGRFSGRQFSNSRSEMNVSTLELGDSALYLCASSLAESGANVLTFGAGSRLTVL.

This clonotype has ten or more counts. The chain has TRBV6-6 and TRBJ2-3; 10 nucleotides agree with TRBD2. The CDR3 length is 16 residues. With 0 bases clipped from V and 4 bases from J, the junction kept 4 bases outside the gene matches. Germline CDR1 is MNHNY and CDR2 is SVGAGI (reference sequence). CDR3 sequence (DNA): TGTGCCAGCAGTTACTCGACTAGCGGGTGGTCAGATACGCAGTATTTT. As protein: CASSYSTSGWSDTQYF.

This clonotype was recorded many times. The CDR3 loop is CASSQDVPRVQFF. The CDR3 DNA reads as TGTGCCAGCAGCCAAGATGTCCCCCGGGTGCAGTTCTTC. The chain uses TRBV14 and TRBJ2-1; D is uncertain. Germline assignment: CDR1 SGHDN and CDR2 FVKESK. The CDR3 covers 13 residues. V lost 0 bases to trimming and J lost 12 bases, with 12 bases between them. Variable domain in full (rest from reference TRBV14 and TRBJ2-1): EAGVTQFPSHSVIEKGQTVTLRCDPISGHDNLYWYRRVMGKEIKFLLHFVKESKQDESGMPNNRFLAERTGGTYSTLKVQPAELEDSGVYFCASSQDVPRVQFFGPGTRLTVL.

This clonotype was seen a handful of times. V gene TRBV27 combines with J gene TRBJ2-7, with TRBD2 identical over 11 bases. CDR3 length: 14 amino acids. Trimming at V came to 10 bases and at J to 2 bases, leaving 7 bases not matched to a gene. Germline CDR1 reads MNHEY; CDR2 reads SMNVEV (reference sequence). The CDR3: CATRLAGRAYEQYF. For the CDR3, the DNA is TGTGCCACCCGACTAGCGGGAAGGGCCTACGAGCAGTACTTC.

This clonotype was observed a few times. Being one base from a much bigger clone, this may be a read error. In nucleotides, the CDR3 is TGTGCCAGCAGTTCGGGACAGACCTACGAGCAGCACTTC. This translates into CASSSGQTYEQHF. This chain links TRBV6-2 or TRBV6-3 with TRBJ2-7; 7 nucleotides line up with TRBD1. The germline V gene has CDR1 MNHEY and CDR2 SVGEGT. The CDR3 has 13 amino acids.

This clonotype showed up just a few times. CDR3 residues: CSAQGASGGHQFF. The CDR3 DNA reads as TGCAGTGCTCAGGGTGCTAGCGGGGGGCACCAGTTCTTC. The chain has TRBV20-1 and TRBJ2-1; 11 bases map to TRBD2. The CDR3 runs 13 residues. The V gene's germline CDR1 is DFQATT and CDR2 SNEGSKA (reference sequence). Trimming cost V 5 bases and J 13 bases; bases outside gene matches: 10.

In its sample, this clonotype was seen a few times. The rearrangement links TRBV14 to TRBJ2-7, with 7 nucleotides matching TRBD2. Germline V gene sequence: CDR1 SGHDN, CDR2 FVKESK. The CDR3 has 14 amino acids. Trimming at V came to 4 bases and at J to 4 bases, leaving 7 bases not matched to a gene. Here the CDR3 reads CASSPWGGPYEQYF. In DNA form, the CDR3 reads TGTGCCAGCAGCCCTTGGGGGGGACCTTACGAGCAGTACTTC.

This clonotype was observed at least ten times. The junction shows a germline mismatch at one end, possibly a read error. CDR3 DNA: TGCAGTGCCAGAGATGGCAGGTCAGCCCAGGAGACCCAGTACTTC. It yields the protein CSARDGRSAQETQYF. V gene TRBV20-1 combines with J gene TRBJ2-5; no reliable D call. Germline loops: CDR1 DFQATT, CDR2 SNEGSKA (reference sequence). This CDR3 has 15 residues.

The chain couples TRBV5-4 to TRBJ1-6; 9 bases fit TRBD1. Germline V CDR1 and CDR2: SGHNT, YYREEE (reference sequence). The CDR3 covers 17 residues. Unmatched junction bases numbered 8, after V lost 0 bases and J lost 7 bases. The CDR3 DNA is TGTGCCAGCAGCTTGGTTCCACAGGGGGCTCTGAATTCACCCCTCCACTTT. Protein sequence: CASSLVPQGALNSPLHF.